This TCR beta chain was identified during a study of cytomegalovirus exposure and HLA in healthy donors. The PCR made use of 60 Vbeta and 13 Jbeta primers. Produced via immunoSEQ multiplex PCR; TCRdb's table is partial and in-frame only. The sample totals 65,000 to 95,000 clones. Samples came from healthy bone marrow donors. The length of the CDR3 is 14 residues. Trimming took 8 bases from V and 6 from J; bases not matched to a gene: 11. Germline V gene data show CDR1 as MGHDK and CDR2 as SYGVNS. The receptor comes from a female donor in good health and CMV-seropositive. The specimen sequenced was PBMCs. The chain joins TRBV25-1 to TRBJ2-3; 7 positions match TRBD1. For the CDR3, the DNA is TGTGCCAGCGTCTCGACAGGGAGATTGGATACGCAGTATTTT. Residues: CASVSTGRLDTQYF.